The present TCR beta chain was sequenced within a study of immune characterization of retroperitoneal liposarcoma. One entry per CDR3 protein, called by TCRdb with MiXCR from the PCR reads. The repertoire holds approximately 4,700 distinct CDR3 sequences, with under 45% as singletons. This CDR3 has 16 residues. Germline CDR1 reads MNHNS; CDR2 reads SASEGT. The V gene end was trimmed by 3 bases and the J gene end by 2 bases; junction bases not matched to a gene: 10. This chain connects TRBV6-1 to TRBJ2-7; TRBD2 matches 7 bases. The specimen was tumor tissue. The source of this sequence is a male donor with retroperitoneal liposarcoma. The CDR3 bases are TGTGCCAGCAGTGAGCCGGGCGGGAGCCCAACCTACGAGCAGTACTTC. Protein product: CASSEPGGSPTYEQYF.